This TCR beta chain was observed in a study of blood T cell repertoires in COVID-19. Turning to the study itself: The cDNA or gDNA used as material had been derived from T cells, B-cell-depleted T cells, or PBMCs.

Repertoires were generated with immunoSEQ multiplex PCR, while TCRdb's copy carries only in-frame clones and drops some. Among about 220,000 clones listed, 88% were seen once. Individuals aged about 18 to 100 years were recruited from around 22 US areas. J lost 1 base, V lost 3 bases, and 4 bases had no gene match. The germline V gene has CDR1 SGHTA and CDR2 FQGNSA. This CDR3 is 15 amino acids long. Sample: PBMCs or T cells enriched from blood (not recorded which). The clonotype comes from a woman aged 45-59 years with acute COVID-19. The chain carries TRBV7-2 and TRBJ2-7; 9 bases are shared with TRBD1. CDR3 sequence reads: CASSFTGTGSYEQYF. In DNA form, the CDR3 reads TGTGCCAGCAGCTTCACCGGGACAGGGTCCTACGAGCAGTACTTC.